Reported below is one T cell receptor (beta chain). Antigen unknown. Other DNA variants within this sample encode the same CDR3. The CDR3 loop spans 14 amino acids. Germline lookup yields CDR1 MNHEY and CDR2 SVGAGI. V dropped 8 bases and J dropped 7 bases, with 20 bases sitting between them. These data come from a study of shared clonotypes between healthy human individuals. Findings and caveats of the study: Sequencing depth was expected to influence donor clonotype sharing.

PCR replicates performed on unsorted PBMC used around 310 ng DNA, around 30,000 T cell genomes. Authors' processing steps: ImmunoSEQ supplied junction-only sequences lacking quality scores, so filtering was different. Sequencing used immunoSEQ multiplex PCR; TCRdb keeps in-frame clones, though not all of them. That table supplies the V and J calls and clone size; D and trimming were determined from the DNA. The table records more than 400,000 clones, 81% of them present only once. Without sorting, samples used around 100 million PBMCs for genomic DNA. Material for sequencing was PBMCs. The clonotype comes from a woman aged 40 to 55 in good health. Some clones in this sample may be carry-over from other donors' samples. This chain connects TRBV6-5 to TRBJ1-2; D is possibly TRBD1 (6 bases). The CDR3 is CASGSGCGGGGYTF. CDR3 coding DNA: TGTGCCAGCGGCTCAGGGTGCGGGGGCGGTGGCTACACCTTC.